This T cell receptor beta chain was profiled in a study of T cells in Graves' hyperthyroidism and ophthalmopathy. General study points: The authors' 13 V-J model separated ophthalmopathy from stable hyperthyroidism. The model anticipated ophthalmopathy a median approximately 6.7 months pre-onset.

TCR beta CDR3 sequences were amplified from RNA transcripts. The study used the HTBI primer set for a first-round RT-PCR of the TCR CDR3. TCRdb called the multiplex PCR reads again in MiXCR, with one record for every CDR3 protein. The table lists about 520,000 distinct CDR3 sequences, 20% to 25% of them singletons. V was pared by 7 bases and J by 0 bases, with 9 bases between. The CDR3 is made up of 13 amino acids. Subjects aged 18 to 65 presented with newly diagnosed hyperthyroidism of less than 2 months' duration. Investigators excluded patients with uncontrolled infection, other autoimmune disease, pregnancy or lactation. Turning to this clonotype: As yet, its antigen is unknown.

The source material was blood. The TCR was taken from a man younger than 35 with Graves' hyperthyroidism. This rearrangement joins TRBV12-3 or TRBV12-4 to TRBJ2-5; unclear D gene. The CDR3 coding sequence is TGTGCCAGCACGGTGGGCTACCAAGAGACCCAGTACTTC. As protein: CASTVGYQETQYF.